A selection of T cell receptor beta chains follows, all from one sample in a study of regulatory and conventional T cells in RAG deficiency. Measured with immunoSEQ multiplex PCR; TCRdb has only the in-frame clones, and not every one. The sample holds about a thousand clones, roughly four fifths seen once. Sample: CD8+ T cells sorted from blood. The receptors originated from a human donor with RAG deficiency presenting as severe combined immunodeficiency. The CDR3 runs from the conserved cysteine through the conserved F or W. The order of the fields is J gene, clone size, D gene, CDR3 length, V gene, CDR3 DNA, CDR3 protein. The D gene is left open where the match is weak. Clone size is stated in some rows and not others, as once, few, many or a class when expanded.

>TRBJ2-7|.|.|15|TRBV4-1
TGCGCCAGCAGCCAAGTGGGCCCGCGACCAGGCGAGCAGTACTTC
CASSQVGPRPGEQYF
>TRBJ2-7|.|TRBD2|15|TRBV2
TGTGCCAGCCGCCGGCGTCTGAGGCGGGAGGCCGAGCAGTACTTC
CASRRRLRREAEQYF
>TRBJ2-5|.|.|11|TRBV20-1
TGCAGTGCTAGGAGAAAAGAGACCCAGTACTTC
CSARRKETQYF
>TRBJ1-2|once|.|13|TRBV28
TGTGCCAGCAGTTCGACGCAGAACTATGGCTACACCTTC
CASSSTQNYGYTF
>TRBJ2-2|.|.|15|TRBV4-3
TGCGCCAGCAGCCAAGATTTTATACGGGCCGGGGAGCTGTTTTTT
CASSQDFIRAGELFF
>TRBJ2-5|.|.|14|TRBV28
TGTGCCAGCAGTCCCCAGGGACTCGGGGAGACCCAGTACTTC
CASSPQGLGETQYF
>TRBJ1-2|.|TRBD1|14|TRBV4-1
TGCGCCAGCACCTGGACAGGGGGGTACTATGGCTACACCTTC
CASTWTGGYYGYTF
>TRBJ1-1|.|.|16|TRBV4-2
TGTGCCAGCAGCCAACACCCGGGTTGGGGGAACACTGAAGCTTTCTTT
CASSQHPGWGNTEAFF
>TRBJ2-7|.|.|14|TRBV9
TGTGCCAGCAGCCCCCGTCCCACGGATCGCGAGCAGTACTTC
CASSPRPTDREQYF
>TRBJ2-2|few|.|15|TRBV4-3
TGCGCCAGCAGCCTTTGGACGGCGAACACCGGGGAGCTGTTTTTT
CASSLWTANTGELFF
>TRBJ2-3|.|.|11|TRBV11-1
TGTGCCAGCAGCTTTAGAGATACGCAGTATTTT
CASSFRDTQYF
>TRBJ2-3|once|.|17|TRBV14
TGTGCCAGCAGCCAGACAGTACAGGGAATTGGTTCAGATACGCAGTATTTT
CASSQTVQGIGSDTQYF
>TRBJ2-2|few|.|14|TRBV7-6
TGTGCCAGCAGCCCGGACGGCAACACCGGGGAGCTGTTTTTT
CASSPDGNTGELFF
>TRBJ2-6|.|.|18|TRBV11-2
TGTGCCAGCAGCCTGGTTCGGGGGCTTGGCTCTGGGGCCAACGTCCTGACTTTC
CASSLVRGLGSGANVLTF
>TRBJ2-3|.|.|11|TRBV7-9
TGTGCCAGCAGCTTCACCGATACGCAGTATTTT
CASSFTDTQYF
>TRBJ2-5|few|.|14|TRBV28
TGTGCCAGCAGTTTGATGGGTTGGCAAGAGACCCAGTACTTC
CASSLMGWQETQYF
>TRBJ2-4|.|TRBD1|19|TRBV2
TGTGCCAGCAGTGTTGGCGGACAGGGGAGGCTGGGGGCCAAAAACATTCAGTACTTC
CASSVGGQGRLGAKNIQYF
>TRBJ1-1|.|.|11|TRBV7-9
TGTGCCAGCAGAAGGGGGACTGAAGCTTTCTTT
CASRRGTEAFF
>TRBJ1-6|.|TRBD1|17|TRBV27
TGTGCCAGCAGTCCGGACAGGGGGAGCTCCTATAATTCACCCCTCCACTTT
CASSPDRGSSYNSPLHF
>TRBJ2-7|.|.|15|TRBV4-1
TGCGCCAGCAGCTTAACAGGTCACCCGCTCTACGAGCAGTACTTC
CASSLTGHPLYEQYF
>TRBJ2-7|.|TRBD1|16|TRBV7-6
TGTGCCAGCAGCGCACACCCCGGGACAGGCCTTTACGAGCAGTACTTC
CASSAHPGTGLYEQYF
>TRBJ2-7|few|.|14|TRBV4-2
TGTGCCAGCAGCCAAGATGACAGCGGGTACGAGCAGTACTTC
CASSQDDSGYEQYF
>TRBJ2-3|.|.|15|TRBV9
TGTGCCAGCAGCCCGCCGATCCCTGGGACAGATACGCAGTATTTT
CASSPPIPGTDTQYF
>TRBJ2-1|.|.|17|TRBV7-2
TGTGCCAGCAGCTTAGTTATCGGGACGTATGCCTACAATGAGCAGTTCTTC
CASSLVIGTYAYNEQFF
>TRBJ2-2|.|TRBD1|17|TRBV4-3
TGCGCCAGCAGCCAAGAAGGCAGGGGGCGATACACCGGGGAGCTGTTTTTT
CASSQEGRGRYTGELFF
>TRBJ1-5|.|.|17|TRBV27
TGTGCCAGCAGTCCATCCCCCGGGCCCCATGAGCATCAGCCCCAGCATTTT
CASSPSPGPHEHQPQHF
>TRBJ2-7|.|.|10|TRBV27
TGTGCCAGCAGTTTCCCAGAGCAGTACTTC
CASSFPEQYF